This TCR beta chain was retrieved from a study of blood T cells in healthy people across ages. This clonotype came up many times. For the second PCR, which ran for about 6 to 11 cycles, a sample-barcoded 5' primer and a J-beta primer mix were used. TCRdb re-called the 5' RACE reads with MiXCR, one entry per CDR3 protein. In the table there are over 500,000 distinct CDR3 sequences, about 28% of which are singletons. Isolation per sample recovered at least 7 million PBMCs. The CDR3 is 16 amino acids. V dropped 1 base and J dropped 2 bases, with 14 bases sitting between them. In germline, CDR1 is SGHKS, CDR2 YYEKEE (reference sequence). These data are also associated with another study on T cells of mothers and their children.

V and J are TRBV5-5 and TRBJ2-3, with D possibly TRBD1 on 6 matching bases. The sample was blood. This clonotype originated in a boy between 2 and 10 years old in good health. The CDR3 spells CASSLRRTEPTDTQYF. The CDR3 bases are TGTGCCAGCAGCTTGCGAAGGACAGAGCCCACAGATACGCAGTATTTT.